This entry lists 10 T cell receptor beta chains sequenced from one sample in a study of OX40 agonist ivuxolimab in advanced cancers. Clones were read by immunoSEQ multiplex PCR, and TCRdb kept only the in-frame ones, dropping some. The data hold 45,000 to 65,000 clones, with 70% to 90% observed a single time. The material was CD4+ or CD8+ T cells sorted from blood, obtained in a trial of the OX40 agonist ivuxolimab. The receptors derive from an adult with an advanced solid tumor such as melanoma, head and neck, liver or kidney cancer.

The CDR3 protein is CASSPTENSGNTIYF. DNA of the CDR3: TGTGCCAGCAGTCCGACAGAGAATTCTGGAAACACCATATATTTT. The chain has TRBV6-1 and TRBJ1-3; weak D call: TRBD1 (5 bases). V lost 5 bases, J lost 1 base, and 12 bases lay in between. The germline CDR1 and CDR2 sequences are MNHNS and SASEGT. This CDR3 has 15 amino acids.

This clone was seen once. The germline gene is not matched at one end of the junction; a read error may be the cause. The J gene is TRBJ2-1, the V gene TRBV11-2, with 7 nucleotides matching TRBD1. Germline V gives CDR1 SGHAT, CDR2 FQNNGV. This CDR3 has 15 residues. CDR3 region: CASSLERGLSNGQFF. For the CDR3, the DNA is TGTGCCAGCAGCTTAGAGAGGGGGCTCAGCAATGGGCAGTTCTTC.

This clone was seen a few times. This sequence joins TRBV30 and TRBJ1-6, with 11 nucleotides matching TRBD1. This CDR3 has 14 amino acids. Germline-derived CDR1 and CDR2 are GTSNPN and SVGIG (reference sequence). J was trimmed by 15 bases and V by 0 bases; bases with no gene match: 7. The CDR3 loop is CAWSVGTGGIFLHF. The CDR3 nucleotides are TGTGCCTGGAGTGTAGGGACAGGGGGGATATTCCTCCACTTT.

The CDR3 loop reads CASSRAEETQYF. The CDR3 coding sequence is TGTGCCAGCAGCCGGGCCGAAGAGACCCAGTACTTC. The chain combines TRBV7-6 with TRBJ2-5; D remains ambiguous. Trimming took off 5 bases at V and 3 bases at J, with 7 bases between the two ends. Germline V gene lookup returns CDR1 SGHVS and CDR2 FNYEAQ. This CDR3 is 12 amino acids long.

J is TRBJ1-2 and V is TRBV7-2; 9 positions agree with TRBD1. Germline CDR1 SGHTA, CDR2 FQGNSA. The ends lost 3 bases at V and 8 bases at J; junction bases unmatched: 7. This CDR3 is 14 amino acids long. The CDR3 here is CASSLGQGVRGYTF. CDR3 sequence (DNA): TGTGCCAGCAGCTTGGGACAGGGAGTCCGAGGCTACACCTTC.

The chain is built from TRBV5-1 and TRBJ1-1; D possibly corresponds to TRBD1 (5 bases). Trimming removed 2 bases at V and 2 bases at J, with 10 bases between. Germline V gene lookup returns CDR1 SGHRS and CDR2 YFSETQ. This CDR3 comprises 14 residues. CDR3 DNA: TGCGCCAGCAGCTTCTGGGGACCCAACACTGAAGCTTTCTTT. The encoded protein is CASSFWGPNTEAFF.

The chain joins TRBV6-5 to TRBJ1-6; D is unclear. This CDR3 spans 12 amino acids. Germline CDR1 is MNHEY and CDR2 is SVGAGI. V shed 7 bases and J shed 4 bases, with 5 bases lying between them. DNA for the CDR3: TGTGCCAGCAACAGATATAATTCACCCCTCCACTTT. Amino acids: CASNRYNSPLHF.

The rearrangement links TRBV4-1 to TRBJ1-1, with 11 bases fitting TRBD1. Germline-derived CDR1 and CDR2 are MGHRA and YSYEKL. The V segment lost 5 bases and the J segment 5 bases; nucleotides outside the gene matches: 13. The CDR3 contains 17 residues. CDR3 DNA: TGCGCCAGCAGCACCGGCCGGGACAGGGGGGTAGTAACTGAAGCTTTCTTT. Protein: CASSTGRDRGVVTEAFF.

CDR3 coding DNA: TGTGCCAGCAGCAAACTAGCTGGATCTCCCTATGGCTACACCTTC. Amino acid sequence: CASSKLAGSPYGYTF. V usage is TRBV6-5 and J usage is TRBJ1-2, with D hard to call. The V and J ends lost 6 bases and 4 bases respectively, with 18 bases between them. The CDR3 runs to 15 residues. Germline CDR1 MNHEY, CDR2 SVGAGI.

This clone appeared a single time. The V and J genes are TRBV9 and TRBJ1-5; D gene ambiguous. The CDR3 covers 15 residues. Germline V gene lookup returns CDR1 SGDLS and CDR2 YYNGEE. The V end was cut by 0 bases, the J end by 0 bases, with 7 bases between. The CDR3 region is CASSVGSSSNQPQHF. In nucleotides, the CDR3 is TGTGCCAGCAGCGTAGGGTCTTCTAGCAATCAGCCCCAGCATTTT.